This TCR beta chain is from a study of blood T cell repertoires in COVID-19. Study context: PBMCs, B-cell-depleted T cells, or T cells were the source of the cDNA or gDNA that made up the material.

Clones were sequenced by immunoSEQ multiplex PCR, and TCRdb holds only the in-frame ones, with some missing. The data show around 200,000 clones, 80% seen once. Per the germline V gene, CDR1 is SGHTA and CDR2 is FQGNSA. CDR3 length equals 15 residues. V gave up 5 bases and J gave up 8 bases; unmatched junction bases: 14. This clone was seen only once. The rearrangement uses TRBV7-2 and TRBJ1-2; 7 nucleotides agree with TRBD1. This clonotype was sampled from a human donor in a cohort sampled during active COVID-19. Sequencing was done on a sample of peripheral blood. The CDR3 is CASSPGIQGLAGYTF. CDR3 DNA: TGTGCCAGCAGCCCAGGGATACAGGGGTTGGCGGGCTACACCTTC.